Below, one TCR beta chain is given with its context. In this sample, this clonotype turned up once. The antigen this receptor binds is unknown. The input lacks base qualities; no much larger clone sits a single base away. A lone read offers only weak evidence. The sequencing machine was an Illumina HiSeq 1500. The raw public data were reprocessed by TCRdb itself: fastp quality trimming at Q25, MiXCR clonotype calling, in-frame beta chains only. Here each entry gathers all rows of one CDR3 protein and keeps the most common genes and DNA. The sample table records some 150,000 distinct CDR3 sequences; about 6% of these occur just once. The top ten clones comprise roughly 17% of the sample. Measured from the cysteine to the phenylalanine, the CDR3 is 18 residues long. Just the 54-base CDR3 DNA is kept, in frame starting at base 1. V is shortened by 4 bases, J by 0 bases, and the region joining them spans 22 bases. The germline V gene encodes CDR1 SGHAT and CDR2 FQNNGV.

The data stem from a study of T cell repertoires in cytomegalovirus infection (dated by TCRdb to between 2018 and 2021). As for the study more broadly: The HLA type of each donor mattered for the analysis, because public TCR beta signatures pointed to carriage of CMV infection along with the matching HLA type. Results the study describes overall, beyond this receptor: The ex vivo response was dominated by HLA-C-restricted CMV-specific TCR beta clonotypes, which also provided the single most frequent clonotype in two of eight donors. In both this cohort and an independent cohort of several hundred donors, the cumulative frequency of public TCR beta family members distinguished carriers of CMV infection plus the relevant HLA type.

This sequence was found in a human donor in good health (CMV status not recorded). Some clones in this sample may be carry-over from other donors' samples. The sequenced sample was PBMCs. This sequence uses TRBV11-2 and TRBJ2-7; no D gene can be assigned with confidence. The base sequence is TGTGCCAGCAGCTCCATTAGTCGGAAGAAAGAAGACTCCTACGAGCAGTACTTC. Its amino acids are CASSSISRKKEDSYEQYF.